This entry lists 28 T cell receptor beta chains sequenced from one sample in a study of T cells in localized non-small cell lung cancer. Measured with immunoSEQ multiplex PCR; TCRdb has only the in-frame clones, and not every one. The table lists around 30,000 clones, 85% to 95% of them singletons. The input for sequencing was peripheral blood, taken before any cancer treatment. Receptor source: a woman aged 35-75 years with stage I lung adenocarcinoma.

This sequence joins TRBV18 and TRBJ2-5; either TRBD1 or TRBD2 may supply D (6 bases each). The CDR3 contains 16 residues. Trimming removed 6 bases from V and 1 base from J, with 18 bases in between. Germline CDR1 reads KGHSH; CDR2 reads LQKENI. The CDR3: CASSPVGGTTQETQYF. CDR3 bases: TGTGCCAGCTCTCCCGTTGGAGGGACAACCCAAGAGACCCAGTACTTC.

The chain carries TRBV19 and TRBJ2-7; 8 nucleotides line up with TRBD1. The junction had 3 bases not matched to a gene; V was cut back by 6 bases and J by 2 bases. Germline CDR1 reads LNHDA; CDR2 reads SQIVND (reference sequence). This CDR3 is 13 amino acids long. This chain's CDR3 is CASSQTGAYEQYF. CDR3 in DNA: TGTGCCAGTAGCCAGACAGGGGCCTACGAGCAGTACTTC.

The chain combines TRBV6-1 with TRBJ1-2, with 9 bases lining up with TRBD1. The CDR3 extends over 15 amino acids. Trimming at V came to 5 bases and at J to 4 bases, leaving 8 bases not matched to a gene. The V gene's germline CDR1 is MNHNS and CDR2 SASEGT. In DNA, the CDR3 is TGTGCCAGCAGTCTACAGGGGGCTCGGGTCTATGGCTACACCTTC. Amino acids: CASSLQGARVYGYTF.

This sequence joins TRBV6-1 and TRBJ2-1; perhaps TRBD2 as D (5 bases). The CDR3 is 17 residues long. V was pared by 3 bases and J by 0 bases, with 15 bases between. Germline CDR1 MNHNS, CDR2 SASEGT. The CDR3 spells CASSEDEGKYSYNEQFF. CDR3 bases: TGTGCCAGCAGTGAGGACGAGGGCAAATACTCCTACAATGAGCAGTTCTTC.

The chain recombines TRBV5-6 with TRBJ1-3; D remains ambiguous. The CDR3 spans 12 residues. V was clipped by 2 bases and J by 3 bases, with 3 bases between them. Germline CDR1 reads SGHDT; CDR2 reads YYEEEE. The CDR3 spells CASSFLGNTIYF. For the CDR3, the DNA is TGTGCCAGCAGCTTTCTTGGAAACACCATATATTTT.

The chain carries TRBV2 and TRBJ1-5; 7 positions match TRBD1. Unmatched junction bases numbered 15, after V lost 6 bases and J lost 4 bases. Germline CDR1 SNHLY, CDR2 FYNNEI. The CDR3 runs 17 residues. The CDR3 spells CASSRGQVGRGNQPQHF. CDR3 in DNA: TGTGCCAGCAGCCGCGGACAGGTCGGTCGGGGAAATCAGCCCCAGCATTTT.

CDR3 sequence (DNA): TGTGCCAGCAGCCCGAAGCGTGGGACTAGCGGGGGCCAAGAGACCCAGTACTTC. Its protein is CASSPKRGTSGGQETQYF. The rearrangement joins TRBV7-2 to TRBJ2-5; 14 bases line up with TRBD2. This CDR3 region has 18 residues. With 5 bases clipped from V and 1 base from J, the junction kept 9 bases outside the gene matches. Per the germline V gene, CDR1 is SGHTA and CDR2 is FQGNSA.

V gene TRBV4-2 combines with J gene TRBJ1-2; D is uncertain. The CDR3 consists of 15 residues. The ends were cut back, 0 bases at V and 4 bases at J, with 12 bases in the middle. Germline CDR1 LGHNA, CDR2 YNFKEQ. The CDR3 nucleotides read TGTGCCAGCAGCCAAGAGGCCCAGACCATCTATGGCTACACCTTC. This translates into CASSQEAQTIYGYTF.

This chain connects TRBV13 to TRBJ2-7; D may be TRBD2 (5 bases). Germline CDR1 PRHDT, CDR2 FYEKMQ (reference sequence). Trimming took off 0 bases at V and 6 bases at J, with 9 bases between the two ends. The CDR3 sequence is 13 residues long. The CDR3 loop is CASSLGRAGEQYF. The CDR3 DNA reads as TGTGCCAGCAGCTTAGGGCGGGCAGGCGAGCAGTACTTC.

The chain joins TRBV6-5 to TRBJ2-7; 11 nucleotides line up with TRBD2. Trimming cost V 8 bases and J 1 base; bases outside gene matches: 1. Germline CDR1 MNHEY, CDR2 SVGAGI. This CDR3 contains 13 residues. The CDR3 DNA is TGTGCCAGCGGGACTAGCGGTTCCTACGAGCAGTACTTC. This gives the protein CASGTSGSYEQYF.

V is TRBV6-1 and J is TRBJ2-5, with D maybe TRBD1 (7 bases). The CDR3 runs 15 residues. From germline, CDR1 is MNHNS and CDR2 SASEGT. V lost 6 bases and J lost 1, with 15 bases in between. This CDR3 is CASSETGRPQETQYF. The CDR3 DNA follows: TGTGCCAGCAGCGAGACAGGGAGGCCCCAAGAGACCCAGTACTTC.

V gene TRBV5-6 combines with J gene TRBJ2-5; TRBD1 agrees at 7 bases. The length of the CDR3 is 15 residues. CDR1 SGHDT and CDR2 YYEEEE come from the germline V gene. V trimming: 2 bases; J trimming: 4 bases; junction bases outside the gene matches: 8. This CDR3 is CASSLQGLYRETQYF. The CDR3 nucleotides are TGTGCCAGCAGCTTACAGGGGTTATATCGAGAGACCCAGTACTTC. Full variable domain (rest looked up from reference TRBV5-6 and TRBJ2-5): DAGVTQSPTHLIKTRGQQVTLRCSPKSGHDTVSWYQQALGQGPQFIFQYYEEEERQRGNFPDRFSGHQFPNYSSELNVNALLLGDSALYLCASSLQGLYRETQYFGPGTRLLVL.

The genes are TRBV6-5 and TRBJ1-1, with D perhaps TRBD1 (6 bases). V lost 2 bases to trimming and J lost 2 bases, with 15 bases between them. The CDR3 extends over 16 amino acids. Germline CDR1 reads MNHEY; CDR2 reads SVGAGI. The CDR3 nucleotides read TGTGCCAGCAGTTACGGGGGGCGAGGGGTAAACACTGAAGCTTTCTTT. Translated, it gives CASSYGGRGVNTEAFF.

J is TRBJ1-2 and V is TRBV4-3; a weak D match, TRBD1 (5 bases). The CDR3 has 14 residues. The V gene lost 0 bases and the J gene lost 6 bases, with 11 bases spanning the gap. Germline V lookup: CDR1 LGHNA, CDR2 YSLEER. The CDR3 DNA follows: TGCGCCAGCAGCCAAGAAGAGGGGATTCATGGCTACACCTTC. It is translated as CASSQEEGIHGYTF.

A remark on this clone: Other nucleotide sequences in the sample specify the same CDR3. The rearrangement links TRBV18 to TRBJ2-3; D is ambiguous. Trimming removed 3 bases from V and 0 bases from J, with 1 base in between. Germline V gene data show CDR1 as KGHSH and CDR2 as LQKENI. The CDR3 runs 12 residues. CDR3: CASSPSTDTQYF. Here the CDR3 DNA reads TGTGCCAGCTCACCGAGCACAGATACGCAGTATTTT.

The V and J genes are TRBV6-1 and TRBJ2-1; 8 bases match TRBD1. The V gene end was trimmed by 3 bases and the J gene end by 4 bases; junction bases not matched to a gene: 8. The CDR3 is 16 amino acids. CDR1 is MNHNS, CDR2 SASEGT, per germline. CDR3 amino acids: CASSERGRGRYNEQFF. CDR3 DNA: TGTGCCAGCAGTGAGAGGGGCAGGGGGCGATACAATGAGCAGTTCTTC.

The chain has TRBV7-8 and TRBJ1-1, with D possibly being TRBD1 (5 bases). The length of the CDR3 is 15 residues. The V gene lost 5 bases and the J gene lost 6 bases, with 19 bases spanning the gap. Germline assignment: CDR1 SGHVS and CDR2 FQNEAQ. CDR3 DNA sequence: TGTGCCAGCAGCCCCACCGGGGGTGCCAGCCCTGAAGCTTTCTTT. This translates into CASSPTGGASPEAFF.

The genes are TRBV11-2 and TRBJ1-2; perhaps TRBD1 as D (5 bases). This CDR3 comprises 16 residues. With 3 bases removed from V and 9 bases from J, the gap between germline ends came to 23 bases. Germline V gives CDR1 SGHAT, CDR2 FQNNGV. The CDR3 DNA reads as TGTGCCAGCAGCTTGTCAGGGTCAGAGACATATGCGAGCTACACCTTC. It codes for CASSLSGSETYASYTF.

Note on this clone: A junction end diverges from the germline sequence, so it may reflect a read error. The chain employs TRBV7-7 and TRBJ1-1, with a possible D match to TRBD1 (5 bases). From germline, CDR1 is SSHAT and CDR2 FNYEAQ (reference sequence). This CDR3 has 15 amino acids. The CDR3 spells CASSLFVGGETEAFF. The DNA of the CDR3 is TGTGCTAGCAGCTTATTTGTGGGGGGAGAAACTGAAGCTTTCTTT. The whole variable domain, remainder taken from reference TRBV7-7 and TRBJ1-1, is GAGVSQSPRYKVTKRGQDVTLRCDPISSHATLYWYQQALGQGPEFLTYFNYEAQPDKSGLPSDRFSAERPEGSISTLTIQRTEQRDSAMYRCASSLFVGGETEAFFGQGTRLTVV.

CDR3 sequence (DNA): TGTGCCAGCAGCCCAAGACAGGGGTGGAATTCTAACTATGGCTACACCTTC. Its translation is CASSPRQGWNSNYGYTF. V gene TRBV7-2 combines with J gene TRBJ1-2, with 8 positions matching TRBD1. After removal of 5 bases from V and 0 bases from J, the junction contained 11 bases not matched to a gene. Germline V gene lookup returns CDR1 SGHTA and CDR2 FQGNSA. The CDR3 sequence is 17 residues long.

The V gene is TRBV5-3, the J gene TRBJ1-2; the D is unclear. TRBV5-3 is an ORF, with its function uncertain. The CDR3 covers 18 residues. The germline V and J ends were trimmed by 3 bases and 4 bases, with 25 bases remaining between them. The CDR3 spells CARSSPSGPGARGYGYTF. CDR3 in DNA: TGTGCCAGAAGCTCCCCCTCTGGGCCAGGAGCGCGTGGCTATGGCTACACCTTC.

V is TRBV9 and J is TRBJ2-3; unclear D gene. The CDR3 runs to 15 residues. The germline V and J ends were trimmed by 0 bases and 4 bases, with 12 bases remaining between them. CDR1 is SGDLS, CDR2 YYNGEE, per germline. CDR3 DNA sequence: TGTGCCAGCAGCGTAGAAGTAGGCGGCGCAGATACGCAGTATTTT. Its protein product is CASSVEVGGADTQYF.

The DNA of the CDR3 is TGTGCCAGCAGCTTGACGATGACTGAAGCTTTCTTT. It is translated as CASSLTMTEAFF. The genes are TRBV11-2 and TRBJ1-1; no reliable D call. Germline V CDR1 and CDR2: SGHAT, FQNNGV. Trimming took 3 bases from V and 5 from J, leaving 7 bases between them. The CDR3 contains 12 residues. The full variable domain, with the rest looked up from reference TRBV11-2 and TRBJ1-1, is EAGVAQSPRYKIIEKRQSVAFWCNPISGHATLYWYQQILGQGPKLLIQFQNNGVVDDSQLPKDRFSAERLKGVDSTLKIQPAKLEDSAVYLCASSLTMTEAFFGQGTRLTVV.

The chain couples TRBV25-1 to TRBJ1-2; D is uncertain. CDR3 length: 13 residues. Trimming removed 3 bases at V and 7 bases at J, with 12 bases between. Germline CDR1 and CDR2: MGHDK and SYGVNS. For the CDR3, the DNA is TGTGCCAGCAGTGAGACCGGAGAGGGTGGCTACACCTTC. This codes for CASSETGEGGYTF.

V gene TRBV6-5 combines with J gene TRBJ1-1; the D is unclear. The ends were cut back, 7 bases at V and 0 bases at J, with 15 bases in the middle. The germline CDR1 and CDR2 sequences are MNHEY and SVGAGI. The CDR3 totals 15 residues. The CDR3 sequence is CASKEAQILNTEAFF. The DNA for the CDR3 is TGTGCCAGCAAGGAGGCTCAAATCTTGAACACTGAAGCTTTCTTT.

CDR3 nucleotide sequence: TGTGCCAGCAGGACTTTTGGGGGGGGGCAGCCCCAGCATTTT. Its translation is CASRTFGGGQPQHF. V gene TRBV28 combines with J gene TRBJ1-5, with D perhaps matching TRBD1 (5 bases). The CDR3 has 14 residues. V was clipped by 6 bases and J by 7 bases, with 16 bases between them. In germline, CDR1 is MDHEN, CDR2 SYDVKM.

This chain joins TRBV18 and TRBJ2-5; 9 bases match TRBD2. Germline V lookup: CDR1 KGHSH, CDR2 LQKENI. The CDR3 extends over 18 amino acids. V shed 5 bases and J 1 base; nucleotides not matched to a gene: 14. The CDR3 coding sequence is TGTGCCAGCTCAACTAGAACACCGGGACTAGCCCTCCAAGAGACCCAGTACTTC. Translation gives CASSTRTPGLALQETQYF.

This sequence joins TRBV10-3 and TRBJ2-3; 7 bases are a match to TRBD2. The CDR3 extends over 15 amino acids. The J segment lost 1 base and the V segment lost 3 bases, leaving 4 bases of the junction unmatched. Per germline, CDR1 ENHRY and CDR2 SYGVKD. This CDR3 reads CAISDPSGGTDTQYF. CDR3 bases: TGTGCCATCAGTGACCCCAGCGGGGGCACAGATACGCAGTATTTT.